These T cell receptor beta chains were read from a single sample in a study of T-cell memory formation after mild COVID-19. TCRdb passed the 5' RACE reads through MiXCR, listing each CDR3 protein once. The repertoire has about 560,000 distinct CDR3 sequences, more than 15% of them found once; the top ten carry approximately 12%. The specimen sequenced was PBMCs or a T cell subset sorted from them (not recorded which). The receptors derive from an adult woman who had mild COVID-19 (a few samples of this study predate the infection). Cell type and time point are not known. Each CDR3 is given with its conserved first and last residue. Each record gives: D gene, V gene, clone size, J gene, CDR3 protein, CDR3 DNA. A D gene is named only where the DNA matches it firmly. For some rows the clone size is stated as once, few or many, or as a class when expanded; others skip it.

>NA|TRBV6-6|many|TRBJ2-2
CASSLQGGNTGELFF
TGTGCCAGCAGTCTCCAGGGGGGGAACACCGGGGAGCTGTTTTTT
>NA|TRBV20-1|few|TRBJ1-5
CSALKGGISNQPQHF
TGCAGTGCTCTCAAGGGGGGGATTAGCAATCAGCCCCAGCATTTT
>TRBD1|TRBV11-3|NA|TRBJ2-2
CASSGPDRGGTGELFF
TGTGCCAGCAGCGGACCTGACAGGGGTGGCACCGGGGAGCTGTTTTTT
>NA|TRBV19|few|TRBJ2-7
CASSIPGTGTYEQYF
TGTGCCAGTAGTATCCCAGGGACGGGGACCTACGAGCAGTACTTC
>TRBD1|TRBV12-3/TRBV12-4|NA|TRBJ1-4
CASSQRQGWEKLFF
TGTGCCAGCAGCCAACGACAGGGCTGGGAAAAACTGTTTTTT
>NA|TRBV12-3/TRBV12-4|many|TRBJ2-3
CASSWHDGAISPPSTDTQYF
TGTGCCAGCAGTTGGCACGACGGGGCCATCTCTCCCCCCAGCACAGATACGCAGTATTTT
>NA|TRBV29-1|NA|TRBJ2-7
CSVEDSDSRTYEQYF
TGCAGCGTTGAGGACAGCGATTCACGTACCTACGAGCAGTACTTC
>NA|TRBV29-1|NA|TRBJ2-5
CSADRQNQETQYF
TGCAGCGCCGACCGACAGAACCAAGAGACCCAGTACTTC
>NA|TRBV7-6|NA|TRBJ2-7
CASSLGGTGSSYEQYF
TGTGCCAGCAGCTTAGGCGGTACGGGCAGCTCCTACGAGCAGTACTTC
>TRBD2|TRBV5-1|NA|TRBJ2-3
CASSSRTSWDTQYF
TGCGCCAGCAGCTCTAGGACTAGCTGGGATACGCAGTATTTT
>NA|TRBV5-5|NA|TRBJ1-5
CASSLVRYQPQHF
TGTGCCAGCAGCTTGGTTAGGTATCAGCCCCAGCATTTT
>NA|TRBV11-2|NA|TRBJ2-1
CASRIPGGGPRYNEQFF
TGTGCCAGCAGAATCCCAGGGGGGGGGCCGAGGTACAATGAGCAGTTCTTC
>NA|TRBV9|few|TRBJ2-2
CASSEAAVANTGELFF
TGTGCCAGCAGCGAAGCGGCGGTTGCGAACACCGGGGAGCTGTTTTTT
>TRBD2|TRBV29-1|few|TRBJ2-3
CSGTRLAGLTDTQYF
TGCAGCGGCACTCGACTAGCGGGCCTCACAGATACGCAGTATTTT
>NA|TRBV6-1|NA|TRBJ2-7
CASSDLAEDEQYF
TGTGCCAGCAGTGATTTAGCCGAAGACGAGCAGTACTTC
>NA|TRBV10-3|few|TRBJ1-6
CAISGQDNSPLHF
TGTGCCATCAGTGGACAGGATAATTCACCCCTCCACTTT
>NA|TRBV5-4|many|TRBJ2-1
CASSLELYNEQFF
TGTGCCAGCAGCTTGGAACTCTACAATGAGCAGTTCTTC
>TRBD1|TRBV5-1|NA|TRBJ2-3
CASSSGTALSTDTQYF
TGCGCCAGCAGCTCCGGGACAGCCCTGTCCACAGATACGCAGTATTTT
>NA|TRBV3-1|NA|TRBJ2-7
CASSQDYAGIEPYEQYF
TGTGCCAGCAGCCAAGATTACGCAGGGATAGAACCCTACGAGCAGTACTTC
>TRBD1|TRBV20-1|NA|TRBJ2-7
CSARPTGQGTREQYF
TGCAGTGCTAGACCTACGGGACAGGGGACGAGGGAGCAGTACTTC
>TRBD1|TRBV15|few|TRBJ2-2
CATSRDLGTGTWELFF
TGTGCCACCAGCAGAGATCTCGGGACAGGGACCTGGGAGCTGTTTTTT
>NA|TRBV4-1|many|TRBJ1-1
CASSQDRGVLTEAFF
TGCGCCAGCAGCCAAGATCGCGGGGTCCTCACTGAAGCTTTCTTT
>TRBD2|TRBV12-3/TRBV12-4|few|TRBJ2-3
CASSDGLEYF
TGTGCCAGCAGTGATGGACTAGAGTATTTT
>NA|TRBV5-6|NA|TRBJ1-3
CASSLTPSGNTIYF
TGTGCCAGCAGCTTGACACCGTCTGGAAACACCATATATTTT
>NA|TRBV24-1|few|TRBJ2-5
CATSDPLEGETQYF
TGTGCCACCAGTGACCCGCTAGAGGGAGAGACCCAGTACTTC
>TRBD1|TRBV27|NA|TRBJ1-1
CASSFHRGTEAFF
TGTGCCAGCAGTTTCCACAGGGGAACTGAAGCTTTCTTT
>NA|TRBV23-1|NA|TRBJ2-5
CASSPVETQYF
TGCGCCAGCAGTCCGGTAGAGACCCAGTACTTC
>TRBD1|TRBV7-9|NA|TRBJ2-7
CASSSWPTGTYYEQYF
TGTGCCAGCAGCTCTTGGCCGACAGGGACCTACTACGAGCAGTACTTC
>NA|TRBV19|NA|TRBJ1-3
CASTSLDSGNTIYF
TGTGCCAGTACCTCACTGGACAGCGGAAACACCATATATTTT
>NA|TRBV7-8|NA|TRBJ1-1
CASSSIGGNTEAFF
TGTGCCAGCAGCTCCATAGGAGGGAACACTGAAGCTTTCTTT
>NA|TRBV19|NA|TRBJ2-4
CASSILSFRGPAKNIQYF
TGTGCCAGTAGTATCCTTTCTTTCCGCGGGCCAGCCAAAAACATTCAGTACTTC
>TRBD1|TRBV4-1|NA|TRBJ2-5
CASSQGQGPQTQYF
TGCGCCAGCAGCCAAGGACAGGGGCCGCAGACCCAGTACTTC